This T cell receptor beta chain was sequenced in a study of T cell responses to AZD1222 COVID-19 vaccine. Study-level information: Both about-4-week and about-12-week second-dose recipients were combined.

Sequencing used immunoSEQ multiplex PCR; TCRdb keeps in-frame clones, though not all of them. The repertoire holds about 130,000 clones, 88% seen once, with 7.6% in the top ten. In germline, CDR1 is SGHNT, CDR2 YYREEE (reference sequence). Unmatched junction bases numbered 9, after V lost 1 base and J lost 3 bases. The CDR3 is 16 residues long. This receptor was obtained from an adult in good health. The material sequenced was peripheral blood, taken on day 0 of AZD1222 vaccination. This sequence joins TRBV5-4 and TRBJ1-2; 7 bases line up with TRBD1. CDR3 nucleotides: TGTGCCAGCAGCTTGACCGGACAGGTTGGGGACTATGGCTACACCTTC. As protein: CASSLTGQVGDYGYTF. The whole variable domain, remainder taken from reference TRBV5-4 and TRBJ1-2, is ETGVTQSPTHLIKTRGQQVTLRCSSQSGHNTVSWYQQALGQGPQFIFQYYREEENGRGNFPPRFSGLQFPNYSSELNVNALELDDSALYLCASSLTGQVGDYGYTFGSGTRLTVV.